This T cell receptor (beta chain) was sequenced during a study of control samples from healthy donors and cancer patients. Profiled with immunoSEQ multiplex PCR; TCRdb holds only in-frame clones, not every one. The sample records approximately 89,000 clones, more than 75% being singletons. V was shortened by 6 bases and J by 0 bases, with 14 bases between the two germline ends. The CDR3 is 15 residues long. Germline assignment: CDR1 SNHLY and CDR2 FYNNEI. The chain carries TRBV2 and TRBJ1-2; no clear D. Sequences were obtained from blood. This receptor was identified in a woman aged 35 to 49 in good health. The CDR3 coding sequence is TGTGCCAGCAGCGCAAGGAGCCTCTCTAACTATGGCTACACCTTC. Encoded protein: CASSARSLSNYGYTF.